The clone carrying this T cell receptor beta chain was picked up a small number of times. What it binds is unknown. From the 5' RACE reads, TCRdb called clonotypes with MiXCR, one entry per CDR3 protein. In the table there are hundreds of thousands of distinct CDR3 sequences, approximately 15% of which are singletons. This entry comes from a study of T-cell memory formation after mild COVID-19. The wider study: TCR clusters showed largely donor specificity.

Study findings and constraints: Some SARS-CoV-2-responding clones were already detected in memory before infection.

The length of the CDR3 is 13 residues. The V end lost 1 base, the J end lost 12 bases, and 13 bases lay between the germline ends. Germline V gene lookup returns CDR1 MNHEY and CDR2 SVGAGI. Material: PBMCs or a T cell subset sorted from them (not recorded which). The chain is built from TRBV6-5 and TRBJ1-5; D remains unclear. This receptor was obtained from a man in his late teens or twenties who had mild COVID-19 (a few samples of this study predate the infection). Cell type and time point are not known. The CDR3 is CASSYWRGHYQHF. The CDR3 nucleotides read TGTGCCAGCAGTTACTGGCGGGGTCACTACCAGCATTTT.